A single sample gave rise to the 28 T cell receptor beta chains below, sequenced in a study of CD8 T cells in ankylosing spondylitis. Study observations and caveats: Characteristic of ankylosing spondylitis blood, it appeared, was a TCR beta motif comprising about eight highly homologous variants.

A single record per CDR3 protein comes from TCRdb applying MiXCR to the 5' RACE reads. This table has 300,000 to 400,000 distinct CDR3 sequences, 20% to 25% appearing once. These receptors' targets are unknown. The sample taken for sequencing was blood, either unsorted or a sorted T cell fraction (not recorded which). The receptors originated from a male donor with ankylosing spondylitis.

This clonotype was seen many times. A junction end diverges from the germline sequence, so it may reflect a read error. The genes are TRBV5-1 and TRBJ2-1; the match to TRBD2 covers 8 bases. The CDR3 extends over 15 amino acids. Germline-derived CDR1 and CDR2 are SGHRS and YFSETQ. The CDR3 DNA follows: TGTGCCAGCAGCTTAGGAACGGGAGGGTACAATGAGCAGTTCTTC. It encodes CASSLGTGGYNEQFF.

J is TRBJ2-5 and V is TRBV5-1; D not resolved. CDR1 and CDR2 from the germline V gene are SGHRS and YFSETQ. There are 12 residues in the CDR3. With 5 bases removed from V and 5 bases from J, the gap between germline ends came to 10 bases. The CDR3 is CASRLSLETQYF. The CDR3 bases are TGCGCCAGCAGGCTCTCCCTCGAGACCCAGTACTTC.

A remark on this clonotype: The junction departs from germline at one end; a sequencing error may be responsible. V and J are TRBV3-1 and TRBJ1-1; D unclear. This CDR3 contains 13 residues. Germline loops: CDR1 LGHDT, CDR2 YNNKEL (reference sequence). The CDR3 loop is CASSEDWNTEAFF. The DNA for the CDR3 is TGTGCCAGCAGCGAAGACTGGAACACTGAAGCTTTCTTT.

This sequence joins TRBV5-1 and TRBJ1-4; no reliable D call. The CDR3 has 15 amino acids. V was pared by 5 bases and J by 3 bases, with 14 bases between. Germline assignment: CDR1 SGHRS and CDR2 YFSETQ. CDR3 coding DNA: TGCGCCAGCAGTCCTACAACTACGGCTAATGAAAAACTGTTTTTT. Translated, it gives CASSPTTTANEKLFF.

This clonotype showed up just a few times. The chain couples TRBV20-1 to TRBJ2-5; D is ambiguous. V lost 7 bases and J 4 bases, leaving 7 bases between the germline ends. CDR3 length: 10 amino acids. The V gene's germline CDR1 is DFQATT and CDR2 SNEGSKA (reference sequence). CDR3 in DNA: TGCAGTGGTACGGTAGAGACCCAGTACTTC. Protein sequence: CSGTVETQYF.

In this sample, this clonotype turned up a few times. V and J are TRBV6-2 or TRBV6-3 and TRBJ2-5; tentative D call: TRBD1 (5 bases). With 2 bases removed from V and 2 bases from J, the gap between germline ends came to 9 bases. The V gene's germline CDR1 is MNHEY and CDR2 SVGEGT. This CDR3 comprises 14 residues. CDR3 in DNA: TGTGCCAGCAGTTACGGAAACAGGCAAGAGACCCAGTACTTC. Encoded protein: CASSYGNRQETQYF.

This chain joins TRBV12-3 or TRBV12-4 and TRBJ1-5; 8 bases line up with TRBD1. CDR3 length: 13 residues. Trimming took 6 bases from V and 5 from J; bases not matched to a gene: 3. In nucleotides, the CDR3 is TGTGCCAGCAGGACAGGGGTTCATCAGCCCCAGCATTTT. This codes for CASRTGVHQPQHF.

This chain uses TRBV5-1 with TRBJ2-7, with 9 nucleotides matching TRBD1. The V gene end was trimmed by 4 bases and the J gene end by 6 bases; junction bases not matched to a gene: 14. There are 16 residues in the CDR3. In germline, CDR1 is SGHRS, CDR2 YFSETQ. This chain's CDR3 is CASSVQQGARAREQYF. CDR3 nucleotide sequence: TGCGCCAGCAGCGTACAACAGGGGGCGAGGGCCCGCGAGCAGTACTTC.

This clonotype occurred a few times. CDR3 bases: TGCAGCGTTGATCCGTTAGCGGGAGGTTACAATGAGCAGTTCTTC. This gives the protein CSVDPLAGGYNEQFF. V and J are TRBV29-1 and TRBJ2-1, with TRBD2 matching over 10 bases. The CDR3 is 15 residues long. V dropped 3 bases and J dropped 4; count of bases not matched to a gene: 6. The germline V gene has CDR1 SQVTM and CDR2 ANQGSEA.

The table lists this clonotype with a few counts. The genes are TRBV6-5 and TRBJ2-7; a weak D match, TRBD1 (6 bases). Germline CDR1 and CDR2: MNHEY and SVGAGI. This CDR3 comprises 15 residues. The V gene lost 2 bases and the J gene lost 4 bases, with 15 bases spanning the gap. DNA of the CDR3: TGTGCCAGCAGTTACAGGGGGATAATAAGGTACGAGCAGTACTTC. Its translation: CASSYRGIIRYEQYF.

This chain links TRBV5-1 with TRBJ2-1, with TRBD1 matching 9 bases. J lost 0 bases, V lost 3 bases, and 10 bases had no gene match. The germline gives CDR1 SGHRS, CDR2 YFSETQ. CDR3 size: 18 residues. This chain's CDR3 is CASSSKTGGIGSYNEQFF. CDR3 coding DNA: TGCGCCAGCAGCTCTAAAACAGGGGGCATTGGCTCCTACAATGAGCAGTTCTTC.

This clonotype was counted only a few times. The chain uses TRBV29-1 and TRBJ1-1, with 8 nucleotides matching TRBD1. V was pared by 4 bases and J by 4 bases, with 8 bases of the junction left unmatched. Germline CDR1 is SQVTM and CDR2 is ANQGSEA. The CDR3 is 14 residues long. The CDR3, as DNA: TGCAGCGTTGCGAAGACAGGGGCGGTCACTGAAGCTTTCTTT. This gives the protein CSVAKTGAVTEAFF.

This clonotype was seen only a few times. The gene calls are TRBV20-1 and TRBJ2-5; D may correspond to TRBD1 or TRBD2 (7 bases each). Germline V gives CDR1 DFQATT, CDR2 SNEGSKA (reference sequence). The length of the CDR3 is 16 residues. CDR3: CSGTSKFAGGEETQYF. For the CDR3, the DNA is TGCAGCGGGACATCTAAATTCGCAGGGGGGGAAGAGACCCAGTACTTC.

This clonotype appeared a few times. The genes are TRBV4-3 and TRBJ1-1; no reliable D call. CDR1 and CDR2 (germline): LGHNA, YSLEER. This CDR3 has 12 residues. V was trimmed by 0 bases and J by 10 bases, leaving 9 bases between them. Here the CDR3 DNA reads TGCGCCAGCAGCCAAGAGCGAGGGTTAGCTTTCTTT. The encoded protein is CASSQERGLAFF.

This chain joins TRBV7-9 and TRBJ2-1; TRBD2 matches at 13 bases. CDR3 length: 15 residues. The J segment lost 2 bases and the V segment lost 5 bases, leaving 0 bases of the junction unmatched. Germline V gene lookup returns CDR1 SEHNR and CDR2 FQNEAQ (reference sequence). The CDR3 bases are TGTGCCAGCAGCACTAGCGGGAGGGCCTACAATGAGCAGTTCTTC. Its translation is CASSTSGRAYNEQFF.

V usage is TRBV4-1 and J usage is TRBJ1-3; D uncertain. This CDR3 is built from 16 residues. In germline, CDR1 is MGHRA, CDR2 YSYEKL. Trimming shortened V by 2 bases and J by 3 bases, and 14 bases separated the two germline ends. The CDR3: CASSQPTARSGNTIYF. The CDR3 bases are TGCGCCAGCAGCCAACCTACAGCGAGGAGTGGAAACACCATATATTTT.

The chain recombines TRBV20-1 with TRBJ1-2; D not certain. V lost 1 base and J lost 2, with 14 bases in between. Germline V lookup: CDR1 DFQATT, CDR2 SNEGSKA (reference sequence). The CDR3 loop spans 15 amino acids. The CDR3 DNA sequence: TGCAGTGCTAGAGCCAACTACAGAGGAAACTATGGCTACACCTTC. Residues: CSARANYRGNYGYTF.

This clonotype was seen just once. This chain links TRBV19 with TRBJ2-2; the D is unclear. The length of the CDR3 is 12 residues. Germline V gene data show CDR1 as LNHDA and CDR2 as SQIVND (reference sequence). V was clipped by 6 bases and J by 7 bases, with 9 bases between them. The CDR3 sequence: CASRNPGGELFF. In nucleotides, the CDR3 is TGTGCCAGTAGAAACCCGGGCGGGGAGCTGTTTTTT.

The V and J genes are TRBV24-1 and TRBJ1-2, with unresolved D. Germline-derived CDR1 and CDR2 are KGHDR and SFDVKD. The CDR3 extends over 14 amino acids. V gave up 12 bases and J gave up 2 bases, with 18 bases separating them. This chain's CDR3 is CASPDVGGNYGYTF. For the CDR3, the DNA is TGTGCCTCCCCGGATGTCGGTGGGAACTATGGCTACACCTTC.

This clonotype came up many times. This chain links TRBV20-1 with TRBJ2-1; TRBD1 aligns across 7 bases. J gave up 3 bases and V 0 bases, and 14 bases lay outside the gene matches. The germline CDR1 and CDR2 sequences are DFQATT and SNEGSKA (reference sequence). The CDR3 spans 18 residues. CDR3 sequence: CSARDWVGGRGFYNEQFF. DNA for the CDR3: TGCAGTGCTAGAGATTGGGTAGGGGGCCGGGGTTTCTACAATGAGCAGTTCTTC.

V and J are TRBV7-9 and TRBJ1-3; D not resolved. The CDR3 is 15 amino acids. Germline V lookup: CDR1 SEHNR, CDR2 FQNEAQ (reference sequence). V lost 6 bases and J 0 bases, leaving 12 bases between the germline ends. The CDR3 sequence is CASSSRALSGNTIYF. CDR3 DNA: TGTGCCAGCAGTTCACGGGCCCTCTCTGGAAACACCATATATTTT.

This chain joins TRBV11-2 and TRBJ2-3; the match to TRBD2 covers 8 bases. The trim removed 2 bases at V and 5 bases at J, leaving 6 bases unmatched. The germline gives CDR1 SGHAT, CDR2 FQNNGV. The CDR3 spans 15 residues. The CDR3 protein is CASSLRGGRLDTQYF. DNA of the CDR3: TGTGCCAGCAGCTTAAGGGGCGGGAGGTTAGATACGCAGTATTTT. Looking up the rest from reference TRBV11-2 and TRBJ2-3 gives the full variable domain: EAGVAQSPRYKIIEKRQSVAFWCNPISGHATLYWYQQILGQGPKLLIQFQNNGVVDDSQLPKDRFSAERLKGVDSTLKIQPAKLEDSAVYLCASSLRGGRLDTQYFGPGTRLTVL.

This clonotype was seen a few times. The chain combines TRBV20-1 with TRBJ1-5; 8 nucleotides align to TRBD1. V gave up 3 bases and J gave up 5 bases; unmatched junction bases: 9. The CDR3 loop spans 15 amino acids. In germline, CDR1 is DFQATT, CDR2 SNEGSKA (reference sequence). The CDR3 region has the DNA TGCAGTGCTAGCTATGGACAGGGCGATCATCAGCCCCAGCATTTT. Translating it yields CSASYGQGDHQPQHF.

This clonotype showed up just a few times. The chain couples TRBV29-1 to TRBJ1-1; the D gene is possibly TRBD1 (5 bases). Between the trimmed V and J ends, which lost 3 bases and 8 bases, there was a span of 10 bases. Germline CDR1 and CDR2: SQVTM and ANQGSEA. The CDR3 is made up of 11 amino acids. CDR3 protein: CSVEQGGEAFF. The CDR3 nucleotides are TGCAGCGTTGAGCAGGGCGGGGAAGCTTTCTTT. The full variable domain, in which reference TRBV29-1 and TRBJ1-1 provide the parts outside the CDR3, is SAVISQKPSRDICQRGTSLTIQCQVDSQVTMMFWYRQQPGQSLTLIATANQGSEATYESGFVIDKFPISRPNLTFSTLTVSNMSPEDSSIYLCSVEQGGEAFFGQGTRLTVV.

This clonotype has more than one count but fewer than ten. The genes are TRBV15 and TRBJ2-1; the D gene could be TRBD1 or TRBD2 (5 bases each). V was shortened by 1 base and J by 1 base, with 11 bases between the two germline ends. Looked up from germline, CDR1 is LNHNV and CDR2 is YYDKDF (reference sequence). The CDR3 has 16 amino acids. The DNA of the CDR3 is TGTGCCACCAGCAGAGTTCGGGGCTGGTCCTACAATGAGCAGTTCTTC. As protein: CATSRVRGWSYNEQFF.

Many counts were recorded for this clonotype. J is TRBJ2-2 and V is TRBV12-3 or TRBV12-4, with 9 bases matching TRBD1. The V gene end was trimmed by 5 bases and the J gene end by 5 bases; junction bases not matched to a gene: 9. The CDR3 covers 16 residues. The CDR3 region is CASSRDRGDVTGELFF. DNA for the CDR3: TGTGCCAGCAGTCGTGACAGGGGGGATGTTACCGGGGAGCTGTTTTTT.

This clonotype has just a few counts. The rearrangement joins TRBV12-3 or TRBV12-4 to TRBJ2-1, with a weak D call TRBD1 (5 bases). The germline V and J ends were trimmed by 4 bases and 3 bases, with 7 bases remaining between them. This CDR3 comprises 13 residues. CDR3 loop: CASSWGDYNEQFF. The CDR3 bases are TGTGCCAGCAGTTGGGGCGACTACAATGAGCAGTTCTTC.

This clonotype turned up a few times. The rearrangement links TRBV5-1 to TRBJ1-4, with 7 bases aligning to TRBD1. The trim removed 4 bases at V and 8 bases at J, leaving 2 bases unmatched. The CDR3 has 12 residues. Germline-derived CDR1 and CDR2 are SGHRS and YFSETQ. The CDR3: CASSRDSEKLFF. CDR3 bases: TGCGCCAGCAGCCGGGACAGCGAAAAACTGTTTTTT.